This TCR beta chain came from a study of monozygotic twins with inflammatory bowel disease (dated 2019 in TCRdb). General notes on the study: In total, approximately 30 monozygotic twin pairs made up the full study: 19 Danish pairs, all IBD-discordant, plus nine German pairs, of which four were IBD-concordant and five were IBD-discordant. The search for disease-associated traits relied mainly on comparing, within discordant pairs, IBD patients with their genetically identical healthy co-twins. Each individual had, on average, about 151 000 unique TCRalpha sequences and 181 000 unique TCRbeta sequences available for analysis. Summary of the overall study and its limitations: Distinction between different T cell subtypes could not be achieved in the analysis. Measured by the inverse Simpson index, TCRbeta repertoire diversity was lower in IBD patients than in their healthy co-twins. The results gave no support for a single strong signal or clonotype linked to IBD. Because patients were on differing immunosuppressive treatments, the repertoires may have picked up extra background noise and inter-individual variability. Repertoire similarity did not differ between concordant and discordant twins, which could be due to limited statistical power. Compared with healthy twins, IBD patients shared fewer clonotypes with other individuals, and the difference was most pronounced in patients with signs of disease activity.

CDR1 and CDR2 are read off the germline V gene as SGHTA and FQGNSA. Its CDR3 holds 16 amino acids, cysteine through phenylalanine. Only the protein is on record. From each donor, an approximately 2.3 ml peripheral blood sample was drawn into PAXgene tubes and stored at -80 degrees C. Without any T cell sorting, total RNA was extracted from whole blood using the PAXgene blood miRNA kit on an automated QIAcube. Peripheral blood from monozygotic twin pairs, either concordant or discordant for inflammatory bowel disease, underwent deep TCRalpha and TCRbeta repertoire profiling that used unique molecular barcoding. Smoking habits were recorded for all twin pairs, and each individual was classified as a current, former or never smoker. The library was made by 5' RACE. The input for every TCR library was roughly 3,300 ng of total RNA. cDNA was synthesized with SMARTScribe reverse transcriptase in eight separate reactions per sample. Unique molecular identifiers containing a 6-nucleotide sample barcode were introduced through template switching during cDNA synthesis. Two nested PCRs of about 16 and 10 cycles amplified the TCRalpha and TCRbeta cDNA, and bead purification followed each PCR. Before amplification, cDNA was treated with uracil DNA-glycosylase and purified using the QIAquick PCR purification kit. The second PCR added Illumina TruSeq-compatible adapters along with sample-specific barcodes. TapeStation and Qubit were used to check library quality and concentration, and around 5.2 ng of each library went into the pool. The pooled libraries were sequenced with 2 x 100 bp reads and custom sequencing primers on an Illumina HiSeq2500 single-index Rapid Run. On the authors' methods: MiGEC version 1.2.6 was used for UMI-based consensus assembly to correct PCR and sequencing errors. MiXCR version 2.1.1 was used to carry out V(D)J alignment, clonotype assembly and CDR3 extraction. To normalise gene usage, clonotype sharing and MAIT/NKT TCR abundance, the top 1000, 10 000 and 20 000 clonotypes in each sample were analysed. Diversity was computed as the inverse Simpson index with the vegan R package after downsampling to 27 000 UMIs. Statistical testing used paired Mann-Whitney U tests on the discordant twin pairs and applied Benjamini-Hochberg correction for multiple testing. Reprocessed by TCRdb, the reads give a single entry per CDR3 protein sequence, without DNA. For this entry, the V and J calls and clone size follow TCRdb and not the study's own pipeline. This sample's listing comprises approximately 400,000 distinct CDR3 sequences. The ten largest clones capture approximately 2.3% of the sample.

Concerning this clonotype itself: Its cognate antigen has yet to be identified.

What was sequenced was blood. The sequence derives from a human donor with ulcerative colitis or Crohn's disease, or a healthy co-twin of an affected twin (not recorded which). The sequence joins TRBV7-2 to TRBJ2-2; TCRdb picks TRBD2, but there is no DNA to check that call. CDR3 protein: CASSPSSGGFTGELFF. With the portions outside the CDR3 filled from the reference TRBV7-2 and TRBJ2-2 genes, the complete variable region becomes GAGVSQSPSNKVTEKGKDVELRCDPISGHTALYWYRQSLGQGLEFLIYFQGNSAPDKSGLPSDRFSAERTGGSVSTLTIQRTQQEDSAVYLCASSPSSGGFTGELFFGEGSRLTVL.